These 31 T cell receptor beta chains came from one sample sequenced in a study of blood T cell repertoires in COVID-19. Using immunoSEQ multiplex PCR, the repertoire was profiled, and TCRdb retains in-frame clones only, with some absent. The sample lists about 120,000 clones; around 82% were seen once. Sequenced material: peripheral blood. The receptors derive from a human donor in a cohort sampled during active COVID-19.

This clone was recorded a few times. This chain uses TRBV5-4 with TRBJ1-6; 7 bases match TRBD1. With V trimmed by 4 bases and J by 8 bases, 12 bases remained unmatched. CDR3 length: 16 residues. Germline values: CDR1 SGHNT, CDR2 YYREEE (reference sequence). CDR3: CASSLKLTGIDSPLHF. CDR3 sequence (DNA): TGTGCCAGCAGCCTGAAACTGACAGGGATAGATTCACCCCTCCACTTT.

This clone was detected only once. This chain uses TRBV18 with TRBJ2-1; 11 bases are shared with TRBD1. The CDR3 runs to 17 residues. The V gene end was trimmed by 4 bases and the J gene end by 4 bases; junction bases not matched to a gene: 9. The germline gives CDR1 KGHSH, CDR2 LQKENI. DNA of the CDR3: TGTGCCAGCTCACGTACCGGGACAGGGGGACCTTACAATGAGCAGTTCTTC. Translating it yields CASSRTGTGGPYNEQFF.

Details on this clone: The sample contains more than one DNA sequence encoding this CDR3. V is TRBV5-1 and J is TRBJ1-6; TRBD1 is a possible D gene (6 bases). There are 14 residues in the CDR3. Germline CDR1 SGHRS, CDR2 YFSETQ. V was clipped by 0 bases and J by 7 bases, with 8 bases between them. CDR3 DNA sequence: TGCGCCAGCAGCTTGGAACAGGGCAATTCACCCCTCCACTTT. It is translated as CASSLEQGNSPLHF.

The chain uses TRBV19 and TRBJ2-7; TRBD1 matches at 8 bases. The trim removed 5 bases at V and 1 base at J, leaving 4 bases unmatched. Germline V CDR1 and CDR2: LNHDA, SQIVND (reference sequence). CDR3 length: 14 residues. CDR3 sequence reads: CASSLQGGSYEQYF. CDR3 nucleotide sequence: TGTGCCAGTAGTTTACAGGGGGGTTCCTACGAGCAGTACTTC.

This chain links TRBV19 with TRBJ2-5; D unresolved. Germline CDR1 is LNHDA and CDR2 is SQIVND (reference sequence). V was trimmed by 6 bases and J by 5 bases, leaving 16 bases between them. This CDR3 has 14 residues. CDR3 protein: CASSMGLLSETQYF. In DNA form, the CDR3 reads TGTGCCAGTAGCATGGGCCTCCTTTCGGAGACCCAGTACTTC.

The CDR3 reads CATSVRTGEGYTF. The CDR3 DNA follows: TGTGCCACCAGTGTCCGGACAGGGGAAGGCTACACCTTC. The chain has TRBV24-1 and TRBJ1-2; 9 nucleotides agree with TRBD1. CDR3 length: 13 amino acids. Per germline, CDR1 KGHDR and CDR2 SFDVKD. The ends lost 5 bases at V and 8 bases at J; junction bases unmatched: 5.

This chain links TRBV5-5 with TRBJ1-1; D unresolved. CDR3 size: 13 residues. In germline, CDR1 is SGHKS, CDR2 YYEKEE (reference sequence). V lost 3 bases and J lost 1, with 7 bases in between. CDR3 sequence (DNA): TGTGCCAGCAGCTGGGAGGGGAACACTGAAGCTTTCTTT. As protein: CASSWEGNTEAFF. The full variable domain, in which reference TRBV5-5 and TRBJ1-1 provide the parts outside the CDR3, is DAGVTQSPTHLIKTRGQQVTLRCSPISGHKSVSWYQQVLGQGPQFIFQYYEKEERGRGNFPDRFSARQFPNYSSELNVNALLLGDSALYLCASSWEGNTEAFFGQGTRLTVV.

CDR3 in DNA: TGTGCCAGCTCACCAGGGAGGACGGGTGAGACCCAGTACTTC. Residues: CASSPGRTGETQYF. V usage is TRBV18 and J usage is TRBJ2-5; D is possibly TRBD2 (6 bases). The V end was cut by 2 bases, the J end by 5 bases, with 12 bases between. Germline-derived CDR1 and CDR2 are KGHSH and LQKENI. The length of the CDR3 is 14 residues.

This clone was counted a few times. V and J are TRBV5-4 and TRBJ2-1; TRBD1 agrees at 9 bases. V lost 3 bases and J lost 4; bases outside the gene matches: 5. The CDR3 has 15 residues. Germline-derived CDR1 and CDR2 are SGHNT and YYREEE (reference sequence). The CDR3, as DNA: TGTGCCAGCAGCTCGCCGGGACAGGGATACAATGAGCAGTTCTTC. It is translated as CASSSPGQGYNEQFF.

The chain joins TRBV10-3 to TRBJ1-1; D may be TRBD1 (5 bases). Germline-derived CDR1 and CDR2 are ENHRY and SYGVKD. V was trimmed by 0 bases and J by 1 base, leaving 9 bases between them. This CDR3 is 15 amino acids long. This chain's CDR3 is CAISESEGPNTEAFF. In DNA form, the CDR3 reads TGTGCCATCAGTGAGTCGGAGGGGCCGAACACTGAAGCTTTCTTT.

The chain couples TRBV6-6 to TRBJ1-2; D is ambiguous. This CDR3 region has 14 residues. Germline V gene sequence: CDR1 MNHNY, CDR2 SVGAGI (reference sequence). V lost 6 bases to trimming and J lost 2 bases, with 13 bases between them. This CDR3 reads CASSPEPRNYGYTF. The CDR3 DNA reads TGTGCCAGCAGCCCGGAGCCTAGAAACTATGGCTACACCTTC.

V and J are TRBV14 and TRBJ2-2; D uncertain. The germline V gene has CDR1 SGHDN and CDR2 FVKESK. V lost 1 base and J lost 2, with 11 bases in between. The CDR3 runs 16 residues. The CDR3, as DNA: TGTGCCAGCAGCCAAGTCGGTGCACCTAACACCGGGGAGCTGTTTTTT. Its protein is CASSQVGAPNTGELFF.

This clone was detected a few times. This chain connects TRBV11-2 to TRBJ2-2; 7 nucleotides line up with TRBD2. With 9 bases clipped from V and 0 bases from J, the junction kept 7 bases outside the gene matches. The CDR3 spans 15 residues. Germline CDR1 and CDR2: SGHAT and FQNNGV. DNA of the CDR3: TGTGCCAGTCAGAGGGCGGGGGCGAACACCGGGGAGCTGTTTTTT. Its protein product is CASQRAGANTGELFF.

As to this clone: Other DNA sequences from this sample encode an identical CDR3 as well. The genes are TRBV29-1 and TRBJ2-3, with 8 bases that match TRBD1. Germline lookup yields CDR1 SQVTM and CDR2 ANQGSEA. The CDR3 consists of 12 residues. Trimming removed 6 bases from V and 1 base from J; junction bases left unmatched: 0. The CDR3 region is CSVGQGTDTQYF. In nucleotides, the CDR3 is TGCAGCGTGGGACAGGGCACAGATACGCAGTATTTT.

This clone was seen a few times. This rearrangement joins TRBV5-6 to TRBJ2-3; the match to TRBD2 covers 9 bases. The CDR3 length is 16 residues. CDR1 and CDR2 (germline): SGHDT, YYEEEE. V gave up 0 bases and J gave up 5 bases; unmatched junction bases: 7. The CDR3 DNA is TGTGCCAGCAGCTTGGAGCTAGCGGGGCGAGGAGATACGCAGTATTTT. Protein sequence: CASSLELAGRGDTQYF.

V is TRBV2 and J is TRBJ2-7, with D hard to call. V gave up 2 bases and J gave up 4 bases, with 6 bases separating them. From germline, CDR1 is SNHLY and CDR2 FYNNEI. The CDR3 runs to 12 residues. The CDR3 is CASSERSYEQYF. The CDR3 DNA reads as TGTGCCAGCAGTGAACGGAGTTACGAGCAGTACTTC. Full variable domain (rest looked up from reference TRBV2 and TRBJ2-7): EPEVTQTPSHQVTQMGQEVILRCVPISNHLYFYWYRQILGQKVEFLVSFYNNEISEKSEIFDDQFSVERPDGSNFTLKIRSTKLEDSAMYFCASSERSYEQYFGPGTRLTVT.

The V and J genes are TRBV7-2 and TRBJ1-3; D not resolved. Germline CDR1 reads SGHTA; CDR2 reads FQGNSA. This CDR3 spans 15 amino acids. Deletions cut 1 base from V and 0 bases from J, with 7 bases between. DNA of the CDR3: TGTGCCAGCAGCTTAGGACTGGCCTCTGGAAACACCATATATTTT. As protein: CASSLGLASGNTIYF.

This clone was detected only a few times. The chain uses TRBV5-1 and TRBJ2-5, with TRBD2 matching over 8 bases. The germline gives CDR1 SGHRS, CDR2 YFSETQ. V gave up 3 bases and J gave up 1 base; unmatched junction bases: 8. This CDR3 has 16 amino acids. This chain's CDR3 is CASSSNGGAPQETQYF. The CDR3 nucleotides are TGCGCCAGCAGCTCCAACGGGGGGGCACCCCAAGAGACCCAGTACTTC.

Here the CDR3 DNA reads TGTGCCAGCAGCCGAGGAGCAGGGTTGGGAGAGACCCAGTACTTC. It codes for CASSRGAGLGETQYF. The rearrangement links TRBV5-4 to TRBJ2-5, with a possible D match to TRBD1 (5 bases). The CDR3 loop spans 15 amino acids. V lost 4 bases and J 4 bases, leaving 17 bases between the germline ends. Germline-derived CDR1 and CDR2 are SGHNT and YYREEE (reference sequence).

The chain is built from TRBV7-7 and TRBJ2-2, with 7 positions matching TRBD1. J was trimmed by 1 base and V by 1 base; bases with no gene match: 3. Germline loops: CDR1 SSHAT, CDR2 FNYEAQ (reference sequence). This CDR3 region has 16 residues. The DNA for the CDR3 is TGTGCCAGCAGCTTAGTAGGGGGCCTGAACACCGGGGAGCTGTTTTTT. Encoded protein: CASSLVGGLNTGELFF.

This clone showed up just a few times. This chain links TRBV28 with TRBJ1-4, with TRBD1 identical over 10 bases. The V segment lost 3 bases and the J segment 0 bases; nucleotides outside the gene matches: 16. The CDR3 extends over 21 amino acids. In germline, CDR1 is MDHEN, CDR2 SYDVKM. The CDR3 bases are TGTGCCAGCAGTTTCTATTATAAGGGACAGGGGATCGGGGCAACTAATGAAAAACTGTTTTTT. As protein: CASSFYYKGQGIGATNEKLFF. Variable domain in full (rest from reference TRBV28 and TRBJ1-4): DVKVTQSSRYLVKRTGEKVFLECVQDMDHENMFWYRQDPGLGLRLIYFSYDVKMKEKGDIPEGYSVSREKKERFSLILESASTNQTSMYLCASSFYYKGQGIGATNEKLFFGSGTQLSVL.

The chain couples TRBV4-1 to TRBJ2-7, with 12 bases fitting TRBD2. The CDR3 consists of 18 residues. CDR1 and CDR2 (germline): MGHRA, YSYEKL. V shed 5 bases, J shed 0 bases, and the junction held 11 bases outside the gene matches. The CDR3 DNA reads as TGCGCCAGCAGCGCTGAAGGGCTAGCGGGGGGGAGCTCCTACGAGCAGTACTTC. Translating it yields CASSAEGLAGGSSYEQYF.

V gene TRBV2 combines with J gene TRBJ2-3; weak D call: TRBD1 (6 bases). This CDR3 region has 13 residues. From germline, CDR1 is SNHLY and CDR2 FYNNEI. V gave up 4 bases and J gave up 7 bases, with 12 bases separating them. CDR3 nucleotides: TGTGCCAGCAGTGGGCCTGGACAGAATACGCAGTATTTT. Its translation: CASSGPGQNTQYF.

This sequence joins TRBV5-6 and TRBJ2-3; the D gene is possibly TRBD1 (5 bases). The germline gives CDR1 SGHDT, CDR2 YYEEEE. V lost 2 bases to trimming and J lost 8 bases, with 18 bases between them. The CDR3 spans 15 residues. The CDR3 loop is CASSFRAADTATQYF. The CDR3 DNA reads TGTGCCAGCAGCTTCAGGGCGGCTGATACGGCTACGCAGTATTTT.

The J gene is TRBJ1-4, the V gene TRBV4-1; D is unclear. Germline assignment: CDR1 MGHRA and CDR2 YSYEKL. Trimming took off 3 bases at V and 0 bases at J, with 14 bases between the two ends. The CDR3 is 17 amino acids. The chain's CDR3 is CASSQLPLPTTNEKLFF. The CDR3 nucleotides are TGCGCCAGCAGCCAGCTCCCCCTGCCTACAACTAATGAAAAACTGTTTTTT.

DNA for the CDR3: TGTGCCTCAAGCGGGGGGGCCGCCTACGAGCAGTACTTC. Translated: CASSGGAAYEQYF. This chain links TRBV28 with TRBJ2-7, with 10 positions matching TRBD2. J lost 2 bases, V lost 11 bases, and 6 bases had no gene match. Germline V gives CDR1 MDHEN, CDR2 SYDVKM. The CDR3 loop spans 13 amino acids.

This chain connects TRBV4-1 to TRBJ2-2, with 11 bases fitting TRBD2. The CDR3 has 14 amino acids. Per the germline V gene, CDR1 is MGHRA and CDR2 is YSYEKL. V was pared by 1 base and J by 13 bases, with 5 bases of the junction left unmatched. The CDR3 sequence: CASSQVTSGRWLFF. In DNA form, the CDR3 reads TGCGCCAGCAGCCAAGTTACTAGCGGGAGATGGCTGTTTTTT.

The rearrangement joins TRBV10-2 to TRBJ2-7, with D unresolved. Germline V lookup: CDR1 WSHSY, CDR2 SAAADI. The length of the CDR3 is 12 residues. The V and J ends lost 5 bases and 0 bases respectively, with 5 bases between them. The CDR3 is CASSPFSYEQYF. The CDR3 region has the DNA TGCGCCAGCAGTCCCTTCTCCTACGAGCAGTACTTC.

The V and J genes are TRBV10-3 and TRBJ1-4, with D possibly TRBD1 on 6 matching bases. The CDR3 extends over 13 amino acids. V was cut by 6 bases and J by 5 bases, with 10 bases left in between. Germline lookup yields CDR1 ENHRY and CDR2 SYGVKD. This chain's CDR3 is CAIRGAANEKLFF. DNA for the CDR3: TGTGCCATCAGGGGGGCCGCAAATGAAAAACTGTTTTTT.

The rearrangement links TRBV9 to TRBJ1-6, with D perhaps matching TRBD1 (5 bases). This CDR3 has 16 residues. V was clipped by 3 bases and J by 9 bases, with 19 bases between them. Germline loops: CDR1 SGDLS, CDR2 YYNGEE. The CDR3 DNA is TGTGCCAGCAGCGGGCCCTGGGACCGCGGGGGTTCACCCCTCCACTTT. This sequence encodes CASSGPWDRGGSPLHF. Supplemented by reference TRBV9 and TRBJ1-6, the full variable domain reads DSGVTQTPKHLITATGQRVTLRCSPRSGDLSVYWYQQSLDQGLQFLIQYYNGEERAKGNILERFSAQQFPDLHSELNLSSLELGDSALYFCASSGPWDRGGSPLHFGNGTRLTVT.

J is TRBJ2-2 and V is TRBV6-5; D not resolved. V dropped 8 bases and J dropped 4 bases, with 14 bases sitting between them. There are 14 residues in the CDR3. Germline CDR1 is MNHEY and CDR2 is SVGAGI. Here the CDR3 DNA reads TGTGCCAGCCGACTCGAATTGGGCACCGGGGAGCTGTTTTTT. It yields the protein CASRLELGTGELFF.